These 19 T cell receptor beta chains were all obtained from the same sample, sequenced in a study of control samples from healthy donors and cancer patients (dated by TCRdb to the early 2020s). Library preparation employed the immunoSEQ multiplex PCR assay. Held by TCRdb, this immuneACCESS table contains in-frame sequences only and omits some clones. Under half of the omission traces to an unresolved V gene where checked; the cause of the rest is unknown. This sample gives 120,000 or so clones in total; about 90% of them show up just once. The ten biggest clones cover just under 3% of the sample. Specimen: blood. The receptors originated from a man aged 55 to 70 in good health.

The chain carries TRBV6-6 and TRBJ2-5; 11 positions match TRBD2. The CDR3 is 15 amino acids. V lost 3 bases, J lost 4 bases, and 4 bases stayed unmatched. Germline V gene data show CDR1 as MNHNY and CDR2 as SVGAGI (reference sequence). CDR3 in DNA: TGTGCCAGCAGTTATAGCGGGGGGGCGTTAGAGACCCAGTACTTC. Translating it yields CASSYSGGALETQYF.

This chain links TRBV7-2 with TRBJ2-1; 8 nucleotides line up with TRBD2. V was pared by 1 base and J by 7 bases, with 6 bases of the junction left unmatched. Germline assignment: CDR1 SGHTA and CDR2 FQGNSA. This CDR3 has 15 amino acids. The chain's CDR3 is CASSLVAGGWNEQFF. The CDR3 DNA reads as TGTGCCAGCAGCTTAGTGGCGGGGGGATGGAATGAGCAGTTCTTC.

This chain connects TRBV6-2 or TRBV6-3 to TRBJ2-1; D gene uncertain. This CDR3 comprises 18 residues. Germline V gene lookup returns CDR1 MNHEY and CDR2 SVGEGT. The ends were cut back, 0 bases at V and 0 bases at J, with 15 bases in the middle. CDR3 DNA: TGTGCCAGCAGTTACTCATTTTTCCCCCAGAGCTCCTACAATGAGCAGTTCTTC. Translated, it gives CASSYSFFPQSSYNEQFF.

The chain recombines TRBV28 with TRBJ1-2; possible D gene TRBD1, 5 bases. Germline V gene lookup returns CDR1 MDHEN and CDR2 SYDVKM. The CDR3 runs to 15 residues. Trimming removed 4 bases from V and 4 bases from J, with 16 bases in between. CDR3: CASSSADSKPYGYTF. The CDR3 region has the DNA TGTGCCAGCAGTTCGGCTGACAGCAAACCCTATGGCTACACCTTC.

The chain couples TRBV10-3 to TRBJ2-7; TRBD1 matches at 7 bases. This CDR3 has 12 amino acids. V shed 4 bases, J shed 6 bases, and the junction held 3 bases outside the gene matches. Germline V gene sequence: CDR1 ENHRY, CDR2 SYGVKD. The CDR3 here is CAISASGGEQYF. The CDR3, as DNA: TGTGCCATCAGTGCTTCAGGGGGCGAGCAGTACTTC.

The chain uses TRBV25-1 and TRBJ2-1; tentatively, D is TRBD2 (10 bases). Germline loops: CDR1 MGHDK, CDR2 SYGVNS. The CDR3 is 18 amino acids. In nucleotides, the CDR3 is TGTGCTGCGGGACAGGGAAAGATTAGCGGGGGGCCAGACAATGAGCAGTTCTTC. Residues: CAAGQGKISGGPDNEQFF.

This clone came up once. The chain uses TRBV7-2 and TRBJ2-7, with TRBD1 matching 11 bases. CDR3 length equals 14 residues. Germline assignment: CDR1 SGHTA and CDR2 FQGNSA. The V gene end was trimmed by 4 bases and the J gene end by 6 bases; junction bases not matched to a gene: 5. CDR3 amino acids: CASSSGQGVLEQYF. The DNA for the CDR3 is TGTGCCAGCAGCTCGGGACAGGGGGTACTCGAGCAGTACTTC.

The chain is built from TRBV7-2 and TRBJ2-2; D ambiguous. Germline CDR1 reads SGHTA; CDR2 reads FQGNSA. V was cut by 5 bases and J by 4 bases, with 11 bases left in between. The CDR3 has 14 residues. CDR3 sequence: CASSVQTLTGELFF. The CDR3 DNA sequence: TGTGCCAGCAGCGTGCAGACTCTCACCGGGGAGCTGTTTTTT.

In regard to this clone: The same CDR3 arises from other DNA sequences in this sample as well. The rearrangement uses TRBV19 and TRBJ1-6; no clear D. Germline assignment: CDR1 LNHDA and CDR2 SQIVND (reference sequence). The CDR3 covers 15 residues. Trimming cost V 6 bases and J 3 bases, with 12 bases left between them. This CDR3 is CASSLGGSYNSPLHF. The CDR3 DNA reads as TGTGCCAGTAGCCTGGGTGGCAGCTATAATTCACCCCTCCACTTT.

V and J are TRBV5-5 and TRBJ1-1; no clear D gene. Trimming pared 2 bases from V and 0 bases from J, leaving 8 bases between. The CDR3 consists of 14 residues. Germline-derived CDR1 and CDR2 are SGHKS and YYEKEE (reference sequence). The CDR3 loop reads CASSFISMNTEAFF. CDR3 coding DNA: TGTGCCAGCAGCTTTATTTCTATGAACACTGAAGCTTTCTTT.

The table lists this clone with a few counts. The J gene is TRBJ1-2, the V gene TRBV9; no reliable D call. Germline CDR1 reads SGDLS; CDR2 reads YYNGEE. CDR3 size: 16 residues. V was pared by 5 bases and J by 2 bases, with 19 bases between. The CDR3 DNA reads as TGTGCCAGCAGTGCGACTGGAGGAGGGATAAACTATGGCTACACCTTC. This sequence encodes CASSATGGGINYGYTF. The full variable domain, in which reference TRBV9 and TRBJ1-2 provide the parts outside the CDR3, is DSGVTQTPKHLITATGQRVTLRCSPRSGDLSVYWYQQSLDQGLQFLIQYYNGEERAKGNILERFSAQQFPDLHSELNLSSLELGDSALYFCASSATGGGINYGYTFGSGTRLTVV.

The chain has TRBV5-1 and TRBJ1-6, with 9 bases identical to TRBD1. Looked up from germline, CDR1 is SGHRS and CDR2 is YFSETQ. The CDR3 covers 16 residues. The trim removed 0 bases at V and 9 bases at J, leaving 7 bases unmatched. CDR3 DNA sequence: TGCGCCAGCAGCTTGGCTTCGGGACAGGGTTCTTCACCCCTCCACTTT. It translates to CASSLASGQGSSPLHF.

This sequence joins TRBV18 and TRBJ2-3; D perhaps matches TRBD1 (7 bases). Germline loops: CDR1 KGHSH, CDR2 LQKENI. Trimming cost V 1 base and J 0 bases, with 14 bases left between them. The CDR3 runs 17 residues. As DNA, the CDR3 is TGTGCCAGCTCACCACGCGGGACAGATCTTAGCACAGATACGCAGTATTTT. It specifies CASSPRGTDLSTDTQYF.

CDR3: CASSPGLAGGFTDTQYF. The CDR3 DNA reads TGTGCCAGTAGTCCCGGACTAGCGGGAGGATTTACAGATACGCAGTATTTT. The rearrangement joins TRBV19 to TRBJ2-3; 14 bases agree with TRBD2. Germline lookup yields CDR1 LNHDA and CDR2 SQIVND (reference sequence). The CDR3 runs to 17 residues. V shed 5 bases and J 3 bases; nucleotides not matched to a gene: 7.

CDR3 sequence (DNA): TGCGCCAGCAGCTTCGGGACAGGGAACTATGGCTACACCTTC. It yields the protein CASSFGTGNYGYTF. The rearrangement uses TRBV5-1 and TRBJ1-2; TRBD1 matches 9 bases. V was pared by 2 bases and J by 2 bases, with 1 base of the junction left unmatched. The CDR3 covers 14 residues. Per the germline V gene, CDR1 is SGHRS and CDR2 is YFSETQ. The full variable domain, with the rest looked up from reference TRBV5-1 and TRBJ1-2, is KAGVTQTPRYLIKTRGQQVTLSCSPISGHRSVSWYQQTPGQGLQFLFEYFSETQRNKGNFPGRFSGRQFSNSRSEMNVSTLELGDSALYLCASSFGTGNYGYTFGSGTRLTVV.

This clone has just a few counts. The sample contains more than one DNA sequence encoding this CDR3. The chain links TRBV7-8 to TRBJ2-7, with 9 bases that match TRBD1. Germline V CDR1 and CDR2: SGHVS, FQNEAQ. The CDR3 is 14 residues long. V lost 3 bases to trimming and J lost 2 bases; unmatched junction nucleotides: 2. This CDR3 is CASSLDRGPYEQYF. The CDR3 nucleotides read TGTGCCAGCAGCTTGGACAGGGGCCCCTACGAGCAGTACTTC.

The chain carries TRBV5-1 and TRBJ1-1; D is uncertain. Germline V gives CDR1 SGHRS, CDR2 YFSETQ. The V end lost 0 bases, the J end lost 1 base, and 13 bases lay between the germline ends. The CDR3 sequence is 16 residues long. Here the CDR3 reads CASSLEPGNPNTEAFF. Written as DNA, the CDR3 is TGCGCCAGCAGCTTGGAACCCGGCAACCCGAACACTGAAGCTTTCTTT.

V usage is TRBV11-1 and J usage is TRBJ1-1, with TRBD1 identical over 7 bases. Germline V CDR1 and CDR2: SGHAT, FQDESV (reference sequence). J gave up 4 bases and V 1 base, and 6 bases lay outside the gene matches. There are 15 residues in the CDR3. The chain's CDR3 is CASSLDRQGITEAFF. DNA for the CDR3: TGTGCCAGCAGCTTAGATCGACAGGGTATCACTGAAGCTTTCTTT.

This chain uses TRBV18 with TRBJ1-1; 10 bases fit TRBD1. CDR1 and CDR2 from the germline V gene are KGHSH and LQKENI. The CDR3 is 16 residues long. Trimming at V came to 2 bases and at J to 0 bases, leaving 3 bases not matched to a gene. CDR3 residues: CASSPRDRGLNTEAFF. The CDR3 DNA sequence: TGTGCCAGCTCACCAAGGGACAGGGGATTGAACACTGAAGCTTTCTTT. The full variable domain, its missing parts supplied by reference TRBV18 and TRBJ1-1, is NAGVMQNPRHLVRRRGQEARLRCSPMKGHSHVYWYRQLPEEGLKFMVYLQKENIIDESGMPKERFSAEFPKEGPSILRIQQVVRGDSAAYFCASSPRDRGLNTEAFFGQGTRLTVV.